This T cell receptor beta chain was identified in a study of T cell repertoires in cytomegalovirus infection. TCRdb recomputed calls from the reads with MiXCR, one row per CDR3 protein. Of around 430,000 distinct CDR3 sequences in the sample, roughly 43% were seen once. On this clonotype: The antigen is unknown.

The CDR3 consists of 13 residues. Trimming pared 5 bases from V and 1 base from J, leaving 8 bases between. Germline loops: CDR1 SGHTA, CDR2 FQGNSA. This chain connects TRBV7-2 to TRBJ1-2; D gene unclear. Sample: cultured PBMCs, taken from culture after CMV antigen stimulation. The receptor was derived from a human donor in good health (CMV status not recorded). Some clones in this sample may be carry-over from other donors' samples. The CDR3 is CASSPTHNYGYTF. In DNA form, the CDR3 reads TGTGCCAGCAGCCCCACCCATAACTATGGCTACACCTTC. The variable domain in full, completed from reference TRBV7-2 and TRBJ1-2, reads GAGVSQSPSNKVTEKGKDVELRCDPISGHTALYWYRQSLGQGLEFLIYFQGNSAPDKSGLPSDRFSAERTGGSVSTLTIQRTQQEDSAVYLCASSPTHNYGYTFGSGTRLTVV.